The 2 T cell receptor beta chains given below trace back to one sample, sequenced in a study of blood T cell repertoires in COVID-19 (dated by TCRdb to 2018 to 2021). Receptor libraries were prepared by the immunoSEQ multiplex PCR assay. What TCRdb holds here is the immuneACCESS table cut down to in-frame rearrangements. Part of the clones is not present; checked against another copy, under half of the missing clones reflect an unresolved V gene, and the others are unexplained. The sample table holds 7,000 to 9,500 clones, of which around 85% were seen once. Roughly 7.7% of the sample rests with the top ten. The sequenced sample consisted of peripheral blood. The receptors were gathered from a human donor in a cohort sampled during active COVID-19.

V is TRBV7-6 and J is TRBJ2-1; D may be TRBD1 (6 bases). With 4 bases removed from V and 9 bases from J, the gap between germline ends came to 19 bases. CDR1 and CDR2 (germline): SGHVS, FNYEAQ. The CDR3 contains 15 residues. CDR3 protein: CASSSVGAEGTEQFF. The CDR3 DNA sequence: TGTGCCAGCAGCTCCGTGGGGGCAGAGGGCACTGAGCAGTTCTTC.

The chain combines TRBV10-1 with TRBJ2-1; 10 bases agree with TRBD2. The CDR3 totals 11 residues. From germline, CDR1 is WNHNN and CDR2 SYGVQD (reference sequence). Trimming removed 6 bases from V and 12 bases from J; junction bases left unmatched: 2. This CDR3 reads CASSRTSGQFF. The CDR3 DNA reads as TGCGCCAGCAGCAGGACTAGCGGGCAGTTCTTC.